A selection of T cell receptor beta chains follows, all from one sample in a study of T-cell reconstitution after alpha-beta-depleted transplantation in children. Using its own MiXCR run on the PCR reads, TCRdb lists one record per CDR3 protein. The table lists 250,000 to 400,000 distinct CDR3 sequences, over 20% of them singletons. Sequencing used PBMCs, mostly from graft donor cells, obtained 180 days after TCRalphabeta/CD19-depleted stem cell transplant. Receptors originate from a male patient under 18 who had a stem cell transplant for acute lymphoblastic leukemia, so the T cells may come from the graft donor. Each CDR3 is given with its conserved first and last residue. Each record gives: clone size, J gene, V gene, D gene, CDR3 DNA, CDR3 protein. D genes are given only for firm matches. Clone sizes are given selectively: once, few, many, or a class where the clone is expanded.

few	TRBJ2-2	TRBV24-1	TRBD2	TGTGCCACCAGTGACTGGACTAGCGGGAGGGCCGCCGGGGAGCTGTTTTTT	CATSDWTSGRAAGELFF
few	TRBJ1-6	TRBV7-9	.	TGTGCCAGCAGCTTAGCAGGGGCGGTTTCACCCCTCCACTTT	CASSLAGAVSPLHF
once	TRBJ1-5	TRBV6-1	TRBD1	TGTGCCAGCAGGCTACAGGGGGGAGGCAATCAGCCCCAGCATTTT	CASRLQGGGNQPQHF
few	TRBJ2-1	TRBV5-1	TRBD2	TGCGCCAGCAGCCCCGCTCCGGGACTAGCGGGAGCCAATGAGCAGTTCTTC	CASSPAPGLAGANEQFF
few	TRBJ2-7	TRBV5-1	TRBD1	TGCGCCAGCAGCTTGGATGGGACAGGGCCCTACGAGCAGTACTTC	CASSLDGTGPYEQYF
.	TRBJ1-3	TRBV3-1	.	TGTGCCAGCAGCCAAGAAAGAACCCACACCATATATTTT	CASSQERTHTIYF
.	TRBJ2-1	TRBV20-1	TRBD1	TGCAGTGCCTTTAGACGACAGGGAATTTACAATGAGCAGTTCTTC	CSAFRRQGIYNEQFF
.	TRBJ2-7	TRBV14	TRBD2	TGTGCCAGCAGTATACTTGCCGGGACTAGCGGGATCCACGAGCAGTACTTC	CASSILAGTSGIHEQYF
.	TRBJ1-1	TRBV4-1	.	TGCGCCAGCAACCCCGGGGCCGGGGGCCTTATGAACACTGAAGCTTTCTTT	CASNPGAGGLMNTEAFF
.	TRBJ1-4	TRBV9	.	TGTGCCAGCAGCGTAGGTTCCCAGCCACCAAATGAAAAACTGTTTTTT	CASSVGSQPPNEKLFF
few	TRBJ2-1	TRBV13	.	TGTGCCAGCAGCTTTCCCGCCGGGTATGAGCAGTTCTTC	CASSFPAGYEQFF
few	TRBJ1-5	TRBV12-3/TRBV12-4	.	TGTGCCAGCAGGAACAAAGGGAATCAGCCCCAGCATTTT	CASRNKGNQPQHF
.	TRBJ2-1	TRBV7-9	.	TGTGCCAGCAGCTTAAGGCGAGCGGGTGAGCAGTTCTTC	CASSLRRAGEQFF
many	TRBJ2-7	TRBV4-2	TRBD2	TGTGCCAGCAGCCATCCCGGGACTAGCGGGAGGAGGAGTTTGGGCGAGCAGTACTTC	CASSHPGTSGRRSLGEQYF
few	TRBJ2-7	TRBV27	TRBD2	TGTGCCAGCAGTTTAGTAGCGGGAGGTTACAGGGAGCAGTACTTC	CASSLVAGGYREQYF
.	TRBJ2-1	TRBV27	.	TGTGCCAGCCATGGCGGGATTTTCTACAATGAGCAGTTCTTC	CASHGGIFYNEQFF
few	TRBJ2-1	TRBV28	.	TGTGCCAGCAGTACGATAGGACCGCGAATTTACAATGAGCAGTTCTTC	CASSTIGPRIYNEQFF
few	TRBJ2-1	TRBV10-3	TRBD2	TGTGCCATCAGTGGATTAGCGGGAGGGCCTTACAATGAGCAGTTCTTC	CAISGLAGGPYNEQFF
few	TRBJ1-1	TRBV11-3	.	TGTGCCAGCAGCCAGACAGTGAACACTGAAGCTTTCTTT	CASSQTVNTEAFF
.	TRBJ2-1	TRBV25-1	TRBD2	TGTGCCAGCAGTGATTCTACTAGCGGGAGGTACAATGAGCAGTTCTTC	CASSDSTSGRYNEQFF
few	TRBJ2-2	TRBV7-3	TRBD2	TGTGCCAGCAGGCGGGAGGGAACCGGGGAGCTGTTTTTT	CASRREGTGELFF
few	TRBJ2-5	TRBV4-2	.	TGTGCCAGCAGCCAAGAGACCGGGCTCGTGAGGTGGGAGACCCAGTACTTC	CASSQETGLVRWETQYF
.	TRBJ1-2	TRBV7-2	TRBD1	TGTGCCAGCAGCTTAGCGACGACAGGGTATGGCTACACCTTC	CASSLATTGYGYTF
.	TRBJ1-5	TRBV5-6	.	TGTGCCAGCAGCTTGCAACAAGTTAGCCATAGCAATCAGCCCCAGCATTTT	CASSLQQVSHSNQPQHF
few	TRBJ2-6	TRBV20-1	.	TGCAGTGCTTATCATGGGACCTTAAGCTCTGGGGCCAACGTCCTGACTTTC	CSAYHGTLSSGANVLTF
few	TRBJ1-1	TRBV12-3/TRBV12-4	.	TGTGCCAGCAGTTTAAGGGGGACCTTGAACACTGAAGCTTTCTTT	CASSLRGTLNTEAFF
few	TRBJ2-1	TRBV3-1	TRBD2	TGTGCCAGCAGCCATTTCCGGAAGCGGGAGGGTTCCGATGAGCAGTTCTTC	CASSHFRKREGSDEQFF
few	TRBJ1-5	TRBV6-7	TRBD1	TGTGCCAGCAGTTACATCACAGGGGCGCGGGATCAGCCCCAGCATTTT	CASSYITGARDQPQHF
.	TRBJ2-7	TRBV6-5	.	TGTGCCAGCAGTTTCGACGGGGTCGGCAGGGCTTTCACCTACGAGCAGTACTTC	CASSFDGVGRAFTYEQYF
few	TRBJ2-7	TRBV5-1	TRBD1	TGCGCCAGCAGCACGGGACAGGGTTTCTACGAGCAGTACTTC	CASSTGQGFYEQYF
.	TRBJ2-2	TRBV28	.	TGTGCCAGCAGTTTAATCGCGGCGGCCGGGGAGCTGTTTTTT	CASSLIAAAGELFF
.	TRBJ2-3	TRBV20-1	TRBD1	TGCAGTGCTAGAGATCGTTGGACAGGGGTAATGAATAGCACAGATACGCAGTATTTT	CSARDRWTGVMNSTDTQYF
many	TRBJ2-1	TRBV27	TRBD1	TGTGCCAGCAGTGGAGACAGGGGGCTCAATGAGCAGTTCTTC	CASSGDRGLNEQFF
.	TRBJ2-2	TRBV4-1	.	TGCGCCAGCAGCCCAGTGATTCCCGGGGAGCTGTTTTTT	CASSPVIPGELFF
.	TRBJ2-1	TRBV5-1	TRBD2	TGCGCCAGCAGCACTAGCGGGATCAGTGCAGGATCCTACAATGAGCAGTTCTTC	CASSTSGISAGSYNEQFF
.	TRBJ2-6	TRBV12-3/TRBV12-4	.	TGTGCCAGCAGTTTAGCCCTCCTAGGGGTGGGGGCCAACGTCCTGACTTTC	CASSLALLGVGANVLTF
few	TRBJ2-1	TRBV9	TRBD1	TGTGCCAGCAGCGTGAGAGGCGACAGGGTCTCCTACAATGAGCAGTTCTTC	CASSVRGDRVSYNEQFF
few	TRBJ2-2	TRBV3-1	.	TGTGCCAGCAGCCAGATGGCGAGCACCGGGGAGCTGTTTTTT	CASSQMASTGELFF
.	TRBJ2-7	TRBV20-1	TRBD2	TGCAGTGCCGGGACTAGCGGGCCCTACGAGCAGTACTTC	CSAGTSGPYEQYF
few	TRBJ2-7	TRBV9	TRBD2	TGTGCCAGCGGGGAGGGTTATTCCTACGAGCAGTACTTC	CASGEGYSYEQYF
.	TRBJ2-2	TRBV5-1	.	TGCGCCAGCAGCGAGGGACTGACCTACACCGGGGAGCTGTTTTTT	CASSEGLTYTGELFF
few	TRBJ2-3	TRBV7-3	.	TGTGCCAGCAGCTCCCCCCGTGGGGGGATCATGTCAGATACGCAGTATTTT	CASSSPRGGIMSDTQYF
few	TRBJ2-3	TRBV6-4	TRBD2	TGTGCGGGGCCAAGCGGGAGAAAAGGGACATGTGATACGCAGTATTTT	CAGPSGRKGTCDTQYF
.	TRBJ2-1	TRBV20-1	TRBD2	TGCTGTGCTGTCCTACTAGCGGTAAACTCCTACAATGAGCAGTTCTTC	CCAVLLAVNSYNEQFF
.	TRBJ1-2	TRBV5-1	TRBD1	TGCGCCAGCAGCTTCCAGGGGGATGGCTACACCTTC	CASSFQGDGYTF
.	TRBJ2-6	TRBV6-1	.	TGTGCCAGCAGTCCGGGACACCAGGCGGCTGGGGCCAACGTCCTGACTTTC	CASSPGHQAAGANVLTF
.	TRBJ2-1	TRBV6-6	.	TGTGCCAGCAGTTACTCCGGGAGAGCTGAGCAGTTCTTC	CASSYSGRAEQFF
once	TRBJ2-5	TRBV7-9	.	TGTGCCAGCAGCCAACAAACCCAAGAGACCCAGTACTTC	CASSQQTQETQYF
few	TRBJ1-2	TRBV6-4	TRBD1	TGTGCCAGCAGTGACCCGGACAGGGGCGACCCCTTTGCTAACTATGGCTACACCTTC	CASSDPDRGDPFANYGYTF
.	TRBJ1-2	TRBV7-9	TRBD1	TGTGCCAGCAGCTTAGCCGGGACAGTCTATGGCTACACCTTC	CASSLAGTVYGYTF
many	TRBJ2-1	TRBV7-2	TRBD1	TGTGCCAGCAGCTTAGCGATGGACAGGAAGACCTCGTTTAAGTTCTTC	CASSLAMDRKTSFKFF
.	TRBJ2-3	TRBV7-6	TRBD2	TGTGCCAGCAGCTGGACTAGCGGAGCTAGCACAGATACGCAGTATTTT	CASSWTSGASTDTQYF
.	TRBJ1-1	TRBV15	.	TGTGCCACCAGCAGGAGGACTGGGAGAGAAACTGAAGCTTTCTTT	CATSRRTGRETEAFF
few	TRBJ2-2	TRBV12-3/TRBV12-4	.	TGTGCCAGCAGTTTAAGGCATCTGAACACCGGGGAGCTGTTTTTT	CASSLRHLNTGELFF
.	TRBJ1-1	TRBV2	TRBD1	TGTGCCAGCAGTGGAAAACAGGGGTTTGTCACTGAAGCTTTCTTT	CASSGKQGFVTEAFF
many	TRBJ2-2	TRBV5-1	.	TGCGCCAGCAGCTTACTCTCTGCTTACACCGGGGAGCTGTTTTTT	CASSLLSAYTGELFF
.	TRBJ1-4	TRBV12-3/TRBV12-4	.	TGTGCCAGCACTTTCTTAGGTGAAAAACTGTTTTTT	CASTFLGEKLFF
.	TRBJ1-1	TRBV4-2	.	TGTGCCAGCAGCCAAGAACTGATCGATCTAGCTTTCTTT	CASSQELIDLAFF
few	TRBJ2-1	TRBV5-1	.	TGCGCCAGCAGTCCACTAAGCTACAATGAGCAGTTCTTC	CASSPLSYNEQFF